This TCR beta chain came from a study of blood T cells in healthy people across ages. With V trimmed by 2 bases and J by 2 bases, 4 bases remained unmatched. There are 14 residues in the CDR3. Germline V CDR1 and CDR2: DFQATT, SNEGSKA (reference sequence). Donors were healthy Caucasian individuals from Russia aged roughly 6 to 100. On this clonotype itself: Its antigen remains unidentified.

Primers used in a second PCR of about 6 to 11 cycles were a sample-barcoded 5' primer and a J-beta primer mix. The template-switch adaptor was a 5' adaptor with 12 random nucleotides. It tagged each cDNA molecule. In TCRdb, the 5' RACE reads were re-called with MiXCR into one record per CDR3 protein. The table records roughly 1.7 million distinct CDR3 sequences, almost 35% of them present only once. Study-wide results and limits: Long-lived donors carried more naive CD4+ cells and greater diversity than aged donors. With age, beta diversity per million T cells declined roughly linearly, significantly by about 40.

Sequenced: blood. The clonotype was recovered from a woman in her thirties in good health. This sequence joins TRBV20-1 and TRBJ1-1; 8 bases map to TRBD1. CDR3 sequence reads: CSARNRGGNTEAFF. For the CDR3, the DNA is TGCAGTGCTAGAAACAGGGGGGGAAACACTGAAGCTTTCTTT.